This passage covers 2 T cell receptor beta chains from one sample sequenced in a study of shared clonotypes between healthy human individuals. CD45RO-negative, CCR7-positively selected cells formed the naive CD8 fraction, excluding terminally differentiated effector memory CD45RA+ cells. Here immunoSEQ multiplex PCR was the method, and the copy in TCRdb shows in-frame clones only, minus some. Of about 680,000 clones detected, 92% appear once; the ten largest clones hold 24%. The material sequenced was naive CD8+ T cells sorted from blood. The receptors stem from a man in his thirties or forties in good health.

V and J are TRBV5-4 and TRBJ2-3; tentative D call: TRBD2 (6 bases). Germline CDR1 reads SGHNT; CDR2 reads YYREEE (reference sequence). Trimming removed 3 bases at V and 3 bases at J, with 17 bases between. The CDR3 is 16 amino acids. CDR3 sequence: CASSSLASGRTDTQYF. For the CDR3, the DNA is TGTGCCAGCAGCTCGTTAGCGAGCGGGCGGACAGATACGCAGTATTTT.

J is TRBJ2-1 and V is TRBV11-2, with 12 nucleotides matching TRBD2. J was trimmed by 4 bases and V by 1 base; bases with no gene match: 8. This CDR3 contains 18 residues. Germline assignment: CDR1 SGHAT and CDR2 FQNNGV. CDR3 bases: TGTGCCAGCAGCTTAGGACTAGCGGGAGAGGCCCCTTACAATGAGCAGTTCTTC. It specifies CASSLGLAGEAPYNEQFF.